What follows is one T cell receptor beta chain and its context. This entry is derived from a study of control samples from healthy donors and cancer patients. Data came from immunoSEQ multiplex PCR; TCRdb stores just in-frame clones and leaves some out. The sample holds some 99,000 clones, about nine tenths seen once. Sample: blood. This TCR came from a human donor in good health. The donor label of this sample is uncertain.

The CDR3 sequence is CAWSKGDRTNEKLFF. The CDR3 DNA reads as TGTGCCTGGAGCAAGGGGGACAGAACTAATGAAAAACTGTTTTTT. The genes are TRBV30 and TRBJ1-4; 7 nucleotides agree with TRBD1. Germline lookup yields CDR1 GTSNPN and CDR2 SVGIG (reference sequence). This CDR3 is 15 amino acids long. Trimming cost V 3 bases and J 1 base; bases outside gene matches: 5.